This TCR beta chain came from a study of cytomegalovirus exposure and HLA in healthy donors. PCR employed 60 Vbeta and 13 Jbeta primers. The method was immunoSEQ multiplex PCR; TCRdb's version includes in-frame clones alone and lacks a portion of them. The sample carries more than 200,000 clones, roughly 79% recorded once. Germline loops: CDR1 MNHNS, CDR2 SASEGT. This CDR3 spans 16 amino acids. V dropped 4 bases and J dropped 0 bases, with 15 bases sitting between them. Sequencing was carried out using PBMCs. This receptor was taken from a man younger than 35 in good health and CMV-seronegative. This chain connects TRBV6-1 to TRBJ1-1; weak D call: TRBD1 (6 bases). This chain's CDR3 is CASSGPPGEMNTEAFF. The CDR3 nucleotides are TGTGCCAGCAGTGGGCCTCCAGGGGAAATGAACACTGAAGCTTTCTTT.